This entry is about one TCR beta chain. The antigen is undetermined. TCRdb redid the clone calls on the PCR reads using MiXCR. The table has approximately 24,000 clones, 23% seen once. The data derive from a study of metastatic and nonmetastatic thyroid tumors. About the study: Repertoire data that came from the blood and tumor or nodule tissue of malignant and benign thyroid patients were compared.

All patients were untreated before thyroid surgery. Findings and limits, study-wide: Across blood and tumor, TCR beta diversity in malignant thyroid tumors was reportedly significantly higher than in benign nodules.

V was trimmed by 0 bases and J by 8 bases, leaving 10 bases between them. The CDR3 spans 14 residues. Sequenced input: blood. The V and J genes are TRBV12-3 or TRBV12-4 and TRBJ2-2; D is perhaps TRBD1 (5 bases). This sequence was found in a male donor with papillary thyroid cancer or a benign thyroid nodule (not recorded which). Some clones in this sample may be carry-over from other donors' samples. CDR3 protein: CASSLAATVGELFF. CDR3 in DNA: TGTGCCAGCAGTTTAGCTGCGACAGTTGGGGAGCTGTTTTTT.